Sequencing of this T cell receptor beta chain was carried out in a study of blood T cell repertoires in COVID-19. Study background: Sites across the United States, Italy and Spain contributed samples from acute and convalescent COVID-19.

This CDR3 has 15 residues. Germline V gene lookup returns CDR1 SGHRS and CDR2 YFSETQ. V gave up 3 bases and J gave up 6 bases; unmatched junction bases: 7. Profiling relied on immunoSEQ multiplex PCR, and the TCRdb table lists in-frame clones only, not all of them. The table includes approximately 76,000 clones, about nine tenths detected once. The chain combines TRBV5-1 with TRBJ1-5; 9 bases are a match to TRBD1. Input material: peripheral blood. This clonotype was sampled from a human donor in a cohort sampled during active COVID-19. Here the CDR3 reads CASSSTGGYGQPQHF. The CDR3 DNA reads TGCGCCAGCAGCTCCACAGGGGGCTACGGTCAGCCCCAGCATTTT.